These 8 T cell receptor beta chains share one sample of origin, sequenced in a study of T cells in Graves' hyperthyroidism and ophthalmopathy. It was RNA transcripts that yielded the amplified TCR beta CDR3 regions. RT-PCR in the first round (using the HTBI primer set) targeted the TCR CDR3. TCRdb recomputed calls from the multiplex PCR reads with MiXCR, one row per CDR3 protein. The sample consists of hundreds of thousands of distinct CDR3 sequences, more than 13% of them appearing once. Sample: blood. Receptors were obtained from a man aged 45-65 years with Graves' ophthalmopathy.

At least ten counts were recorded for this clonotype. The rearrangement joins TRBV30 to TRBJ1-1; possibly TRBD1 for D (6 bases). CDR1 and CDR2 (germline): GTSNPN, SVGIG (reference sequence). The CDR3 is 13 amino acids. The ends were cut back, 5 bases at V and 5 bases at J, with 15 bases in the middle. The CDR3 sequence: CAWWRGGRTEAFF. CDR3 sequence (DNA): TGTGCCTGGTGGAGGGGGGGGAGGACTGAAGCTTTCTTT.

V and J are TRBV29-1 and TRBJ1-2; TRBD1 is a possible D gene (5 bases). The length of the CDR3 is 12 residues. V was clipped by 2 bases and J by 6 bases, with 10 bases between them. Germline V gene data show CDR1 as SQVTM and CDR2 as ANQGSEA. DNA for the CDR3: TGCAGCGTTGAATCCAGGGTCCATGGCTACACCTTC. Protein sequence: CSVESRVHGYTF.

This clonotype was recorded many times. The chain links TRBV27 to TRBJ2-3, with D hard to call. This CDR3 region has 13 residues. The V gene's germline CDR1 is MNHEY and CDR2 SMNVEV (reference sequence). V was pared by 5 bases and J by 0 bases, with 6 bases between. In DNA form, the CDR3 reads TGTGCCAGCAGTACTTTGAGCACAGATACGCAGTATTTT. Protein: CASSTLSTDTQYF.

This clonotype was seen many times. This chain uses TRBV29-1 with TRBJ2-3, with 9 bases lining up with TRBD1. The CDR3 runs to 14 residues. The trim removed 7 bases at V and 2 bases at J, leaving 7 bases unmatched. CDR1 is SQVTM, CDR2 ANQGSEA, per germline. The CDR3 loop reads CSAHRDRDTDTQYF. The CDR3 nucleotides are TGCAGCGCCCACCGGGACAGGGACACAGATACGCAGTATTTT.

This clonotype was recorded at least ten times. The chain recombines TRBV7-9 with TRBJ1-2; 8 nucleotides align to TRBD1. Looked up from germline, CDR1 is SEHNR and CDR2 is FQNEAQ (reference sequence). The CDR3 spans 15 residues. After removal of 5 bases from V and 4 bases from J, the junction contained 9 bases not matched to a gene. CDR3: CASSPVTGVGYGYTF. Here the CDR3 DNA reads TGTGCCAGCAGCCCTGTGACAGGGGTTGGCTATGGCTACACCTTC.

On this clonotype itself: A much larger clone differs from this one at a single base, so this may be a read error. This sequence joins TRBV20-1 and TRBJ2-7, with D maybe TRBD2 (5 bases). Germline-derived CDR1 and CDR2 are DFQATT and SNEGSKA (reference sequence). There are 11 residues in the CDR3. The CDR3 is CGASPPHEQYF. In DNA, the CDR3 is TGCGGTGCTAGCCCCCCCCACGAGCAGTACTTC.

The sample holds many counts of this clonotype. CDR3 protein: CASSPRTEDYEQYF. DNA for the CDR3: TGTGCCAGCAGCCCTCGGACGGAGGACTACGAGCAGTACTTC. The chain employs TRBV11-2 and TRBJ2-7, with a tentative D call TRBD2 (5 bases). Germline values: CDR1 SGHAT, CDR2 FQNNGV. V lost 5 bases and J lost 3, with 14 bases in between. This CDR3 region has 14 residues.

CDR3: CATTALREDPYEQYF. The CDR3 nucleotides read TGTGCCACCACCGCGCTCCGGGAAGATCCCTACGAGCAGTACTTC. This chain links TRBV24-1 with TRBJ2-7, with D maybe TRBD2 (5 bases). Per the germline V gene, CDR1 is KGHDR and CDR2 is SFDVKD. V was pared by 8 bases and J by 2 bases, with 18 bases between. The CDR3 has 15 residues.